Below, 18 T cell receptor beta chains from the same sample are listed, as sequenced in a study of blood T cell repertoires in COVID-19. Clones were read by immunoSEQ multiplex PCR, and TCRdb kept only the in-frame ones, dropping some. The sample holds 91,000 or so clones; just over 85% are singletons and the top ten take over 10%. The sequencing sample was made of peripheral blood. These receptors came from a woman in her fifties or sixties in a cohort sampled during active or convalescent COVID-19.

The chain employs TRBV9 and TRBJ2-1; TRBD2 matches 12 bases. In germline, CDR1 is SGDLS, CDR2 YYNGEE. V shed 0 bases, J shed 4 bases, and the junction held 5 bases outside the gene matches. The CDR3 covers 17 residues. CDR3 protein: CASSVVASGRVYNEQFF. The CDR3 bases are TGTGCCAGCAGCGTAGTGGCTAGCGGGAGGGTTTACAATGAGCAGTTCTTC.

In its sample, this clone was seen a few times. The chain links TRBV7-9 to TRBJ2-6, with 12 bases lining up with TRBD1. The germline V gene encodes CDR1 SEHNR and CDR2 FQNEAQ (reference sequence). This CDR3 has 18 residues. J gave up 4 bases and V 5 bases, and 9 bases lay outside the gene matches. The CDR3 DNA reads as TGTGCCAGCAGCCAGAGGGGACAGGGGGCGCTCGGGGCCAACGTCCTGACTTTC. Protein sequence: CASSQRGQGALGANVLTF.

The rearrangement joins TRBV18 to TRBJ1-1; D not certain. Trimming took off 0 bases at V and 0 bases at J, with 2 bases between the two ends. CDR1 is KGHSH and CDR2 is LQKENI in the germline V gene. This CDR3 is 13 amino acids long. CDR3 residues: CASSPPMNTEAFF. CDR3 in DNA: TGTGCCAGCTCACCACCTATGAACACTGAAGCTTTCTTT.

Here the CDR3 reads CASSYLAGGFYEQYF. CDR3 sequence (DNA): TGTGCCAGCAGTTACTTAGCGGGAGGGTTCTACGAGCAGTACTTC. V is TRBV6-5 and J is TRBJ2-7; 11 nucleotides match TRBD2. The germline V gene has CDR1 MNHEY and CDR2 SVGAGI. This CDR3 is built from 15 residues. After removal of 1 base from V and 3 bases from J, the junction contained 2 bases not matched to a gene.

The rearrangement links TRBV10-3 to TRBJ1-3; D is possibly TRBD1 (5 bases). This CDR3 is 13 amino acids long. CDR1 is ENHRY and CDR2 is SYGVKD in the germline V gene. V lost 7 bases and J 4 bases, leaving 11 bases between the germline ends. This chain's CDR3 is CAITPDTGNTIYF. As DNA, the CDR3 is TGTGCCATCACGCCGGACACAGGAAACACCATATATTTT.

V and J are TRBV3-1 (or the pseudogene TRBV3-2) and TRBJ2-5; TRBD2 agrees at 9 bases. This CDR3 contains 14 residues. Looked up from germline, CDR1 is LGHDT and CDR2 is YNNKEL (reference sequence). J gave up 4 bases and V 3 bases, and 3 bases lay outside the gene matches. CDR3 DNA: TGTGCCAGCAGCCATGGCGGGGGGGCAGAGACCCAGTACTTC. Protein: CASSHGGGAETQYF.

V and J are TRBV19 and TRBJ2-5; possibly TRBD1 for D (6 bases). This CDR3 is built from 14 residues. The germline V and J ends were trimmed by 6 bases and 2 bases, with 13 bases remaining between them. CDR1 is LNHDA, CDR2 SQIVND, per germline (reference sequence). In nucleotides, the CDR3 is TGTGCCAGTAGGAACGGACAGATTCAAGAGACCCAGTACTTC. Translated: CASRNGQIQETQYF. Supplemented by reference TRBV19 and TRBJ2-5, the full variable domain reads DGGITQSPKYLFRKEGQNVTLSCEQNLNHDAMYWYRQDPGQGLRLIYYSQIVNDFQKGDIAEGYSVSREKKESFPLTVTSAQKNPTAFYLCASRNGQIQETQYFGPGTRLLVL.

This chain connects TRBV24-1 to TRBJ1-1; the match to TRBD1 covers 8 bases. Germline V gene sequence: CDR1 KGHDR, CDR2 SFDVKD. The CDR3 sequence is 15 residues long. V was clipped by 4 bases and J by 2 bases; unmatched bases: 5. This chain's CDR3 is CATSEAGGSNTEAFF. DNA of the CDR3: TGTGCCACCAGTGAGGCAGGGGGCAGTAACACTGAAGCTTTCTTT.

In its sample, this clone was seen once. This sequence joins TRBV19 and TRBJ1-2; D possibly corresponds to TRBD1 (5 bases). The germline V and J ends were trimmed by 7 bases and 2 bases, with 17 bases remaining between them. The CDR3 consists of 15 residues. Germline CDR1 reads LNHDA; CDR2 reads SQIVND (reference sequence). CDR3 residues: CASTPVGGTNYGYTF. The CDR3 coding sequence is TGTGCCAGTACCCCCGTGGGGGGGACCAACTATGGCTACACCTTC.

The V and J genes are TRBV28 and TRBJ1-1, with D maybe TRBD1 (6 bases). Looked up from germline, CDR1 is MDHEN and CDR2 is SYDVKM. V gave up 5 bases and J gave up 5 bases, with 18 bases separating them. The CDR3 totals 15 residues. The CDR3 spells CASSDKGGGRTEAFF. The CDR3 bases are TGTGCCAGCAGTGACAAAGGGGGGGGAAGAACTGAAGCTTTCTTT. Using reference TRBV28 and TRBJ1-1 for the parts outside the CDR3, the full variable domain is DVKVTQSSRYLVKRTGEKVFLECVQDMDHENMFWYRQDPGLGLRLIYFSYDVKMKEKGDIPEGYSVSREKKERFSLILESASTNQTSMYLCASSDKGGGRTEAFFGQGTRLTVV.

The V gene is TRBV2, the J gene TRBJ2-2; unclear D gene. The CDR3 has 14 amino acids. Germline CDR1 is SNHLY and CDR2 is FYNNEI. Trimming pared 4 bases from V and 7 bases from J, leaving 13 bases between. In DNA form, the CDR3 reads TGTGCCAGCAGTGCCGGGTCTAGTCGCGGGGAGCTGTTTTTT. Its protein product is CASSAGSSRGELFF.

J is TRBJ1-5 and V is TRBV6-8; 8 bases agree with TRBD1. V trimming: 9 bases; J trimming: 0 bases; junction bases outside the gene matches: 4. The CDR3 sequence is 14 residues long. Germline lookup yields CDR1 MNHGY and CDR2 SAAAGT. CDR3 DNA: TGTGCCAGGCCACAGGGGGTTAGCAATCAGCCCCAGCATTTT. Amino acid sequence: CARPQGVSNQPQHF.

The J gene is TRBJ1-5, the V gene TRBV19; D gene unclear. Trimming took 3 bases from V and 9 from J, leaving 15 bases between them. The CDR3 is made up of 14 amino acids. Germline-derived CDR1 and CDR2 are LNHDA and SQIVND (reference sequence). CDR3 sequence (DNA): TGTGCCAGTAGTATTGGAGGAGCGGTCCCGCCCCAGCATTTT. The encoded protein is CASSIGGAVPPQHF.

The chain joins TRBV11-2 to TRBJ2-7; 8 positions match TRBD1. Looked up from germline, CDR1 is SGHAT and CDR2 is FQNNGV. CDR3 length: 16 residues. V gave up 5 bases and J gave up 2 bases; unmatched junction bases: 11. The CDR3 protein is CASSLTQGARPYEQYF. CDR3 nucleotides: TGTGCCAGCAGCCTTACCCAGGGGGCAAGACCCTACGAGCAGTACTTC.

CDR3 sequence (DNA): TGTGCCAGCAGCGTAGGGATAGCGACAGGGGACTATAATTCACCCCTCCACTTT. Its protein is CASSVGIATGDYNSPLHF. The chain combines TRBV9 with TRBJ1-6, with 8 bases matching TRBD1. J gave up 3 bases and V 0 bases, and 8 bases lay outside the gene matches. The CDR3 is 18 amino acids. CDR1 is SGDLS, CDR2 YYNGEE, per germline.

V is TRBV12-3 or TRBV12-4 and J is TRBJ1-2, with 7 positions matching TRBD1. This CDR3 comprises 13 residues. The V gene end was trimmed by 5 bases and the J gene end by 7 bases; junction bases not matched to a gene: 7. CDR3 sequence reads: CASSPYRGSGYTF. The CDR3 DNA follows: TGTGCCAGCAGTCCCTACAGGGGTAGTGGCTACACCTTC.

The J gene is TRBJ1-2, the V gene TRBV9; tentative D call: TRBD1 (6 bases). CDR3 length equals 15 residues. The germline gives CDR1 SGDLS, CDR2 YYNGEE. Trimming left V 4 bases short and J 4 bases short, with 17 bases between. CDR3 sequence: CASSIQGGGGYGYTF. The CDR3 nucleotides are TGTGCCAGCAGCATTCAGGGAGGGGGTGGCTATGGCTACACCTTC.

J is TRBJ1-3 and V is TRBV12-3 or TRBV12-4; D unresolved. The germline V and J ends were trimmed by 1 base and 2 bases, with 3 bases remaining between them. This CDR3 is 13 amino acids long. CDR3 bases: TGTGCCAGCAGTTTAGTAGCTGGAAACACCATATATTTT. It yields the protein CASSLVAGNTIYF.